This record covers a single TCR beta chain. Assay used: immunoSEQ multiplex PCR; TCRdb lists only in-frame clones, some missing. The sample includes about 44,000 clones, 70% to 90% of them seen just once. From germline, CDR1 is KGHSH and CDR2 LQKENI. The CDR3 length is 13 residues. Trimming cost V 0 bases and J 2 bases, with 4 bases left between them. This sample is drawn from a study of T cell changes during pregnancy in multiple sclerosis. The chain couples TRBV18 to TRBJ2-5; D uncertain. Source: CD4+ T cells from peripheral blood mononuclear cells, taken after pregnancy. This TCR was recovered from a female donor with multiple sclerosis, enrolled in a pregnancy study. CDR3 sequence: CASSPPSQETQYF. In nucleotides, the CDR3 is TGTGCCAGCTCACCACCGAGTCAAGAGACCCAGTACTTC.